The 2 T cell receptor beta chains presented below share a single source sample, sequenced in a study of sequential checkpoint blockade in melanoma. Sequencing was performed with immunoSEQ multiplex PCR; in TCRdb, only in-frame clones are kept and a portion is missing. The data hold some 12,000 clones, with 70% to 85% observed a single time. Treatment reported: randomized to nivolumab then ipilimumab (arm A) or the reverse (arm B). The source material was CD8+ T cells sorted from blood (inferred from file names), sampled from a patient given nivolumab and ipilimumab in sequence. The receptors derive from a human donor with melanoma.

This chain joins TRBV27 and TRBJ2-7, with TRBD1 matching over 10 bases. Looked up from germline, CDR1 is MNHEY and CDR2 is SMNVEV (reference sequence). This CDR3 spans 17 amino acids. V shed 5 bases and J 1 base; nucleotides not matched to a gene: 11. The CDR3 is CASSLGQGVGTSYEQYF. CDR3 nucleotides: TGTGCCAGCAGTCTCGGACAGGGGGTAGGGACATCCTACGAGCAGTACTTC.

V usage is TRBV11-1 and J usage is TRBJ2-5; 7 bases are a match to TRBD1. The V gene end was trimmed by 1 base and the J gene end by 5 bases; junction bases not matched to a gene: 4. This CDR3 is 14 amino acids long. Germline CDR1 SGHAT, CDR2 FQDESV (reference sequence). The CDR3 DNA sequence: TGTGCCAGCAGCTTAGACAGGGGATGGGAGACCCAGTACTTC. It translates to CASSLDRGWETQYF. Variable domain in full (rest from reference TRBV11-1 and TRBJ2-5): EAEVAQSPRYKITEKSQAVAFWCDPISGHATLYWYRQILGQGPELLVQFQDESVVDDSQLPKDRFSAERLKGVDSTLKIQPAELGDSAMYLCASSLDRGWETQYFGPGTRLLVL.